This is a list of T cell receptor beta chains from one sample in a study of blood T cell repertoires in COVID-19. Produced via immunoSEQ multiplex PCR; TCRdb's table is partial and in-frame only. Among fewer than 35,000 clones listed, 80% to 90% were seen once. Input material: peripheral blood. The origin of the receptors is a human donor in a cohort sampled during active COVID-19. Both conserved end residues are part of each CDR3. The D gene is left open where the match is weak. A clone size is listed for some rows: how often the clone was seen (once, few, many), or a class if it is expanded.

j_call clone_size v_call cdr3_length d_call cdr3_nt cdr3_aa
TRBJ1-2 . TRBV28 12 . TGTGCCAGCAGTTATGCGGGGTCTGGCTACACCTTC CASSYAGSGYTF
TRBJ1-2 . TRBV27 15 TRBD1 TGTGCCAGCAGGGCCCGACAGGGGAACCTCTATGGCTACACCTTC CASRARQGNLYGYTF
TRBJ2-5 . TRBV5-1 14 . TGCGCCAGCAGTGAGGGGGGGTTCGAAGAGACCCAGTACTTC CASSEGGFEETQYF
TRBJ2-2 . TRBV3-1/TRBV3-2 18 TRBD1 TGTGCCAGCAGCCAAGTTTTCATGGGGACAGGCGAAACCGGGGAGCTGTTTTTT CASSQVFMGTGETGELFF
TRBJ1-4 . TRBV4-2 16 . TGTGCCAGCAGCCATGGGGTCGACGGGGGAGGTGAAAAACTGTTTTTT CASSHGVDGGGEKLFF
TRBJ1-2 few TRBV21-1 17 . TGTGCCAGCAGCAAAGCAGGCGGAGGGAGGAGAAGCTATGGCTACACCTTC CASSKAGGGRRSYGYTF
TRBJ1-1 . TRBV2 14 . TGTGCCAAACCTAAACTTACAGCGAACACTGAAGCTTTCTTT CAKPKLTANTEAFF
TRBJ1-3 . TRBV2 14 . TGTGCCAGCAGTTTATATAACTCTGGAAACACCATATATTTT CASSLYNSGNTIYF
TRBJ2-4 . TRBV28 15 TRBD1 TGTGCCAGCAGTTGGGAACAGGGGGCAAAAAACATTCAGTACTTC CASSWEQGAKNIQYF
TRBJ2-2 . TRBV5-1 15 TRBD2 TGCGCCAGCAGCTTTACTAGCGGGGGTAACGGGGAGCTGTTTTTT CASSFTSGGNGELFF
TRBJ1-1 . TRBV7-2 13 TRBD1 TGTGCCAGCAGCTTAGACGCCAGGGGGCACGCTTTCTTT CASSLDARGHAFF
TRBJ1-1 . TRBV10-3 15 TRBD1 TGTGCCATCAGTGACCGGGACAGGGGGACCACTGAAGCTTTCTTT CAISDRDRGTTEAFF
TRBJ2-4 . TRBV2 15 . TGTGCCAGCAGTGAACGTCCTTTCGGGGAAAACATTCAGTACTTC CASSERPFGENIQYF
TRBJ2-1 . TRBV19 16 TRBD2 TGTGCCAGTAGTTTCACTAGCGGGGGTGTGTACAATGAGCAGTTCTTC CASSFTSGGVYNEQFF
TRBJ1-2 . TRBV30 13 . TGTGCCTGGAGAGGGGCTTCTAACTATGGCTACACCTTC CAWRGASNYGYTF
TRBJ2-3 . TRBV18 15 TRBD2 TGTGCCAGCTCACCGACTAGCGGGGGGACAGATACGCAGTATTTT CASSPTSGGTDTQYF
TRBJ1-5 . TRBV6-5 14 TRBD1 TGTGCCAGCAGACGGACAGGGGGCAGGCAGCCCCAGCATTTT CASRRTGGRQPQHF
TRBJ1-1 . TRBV21-1 15 . TGTGCCAGCAGCAAAAAGGGACAGGGGGACACTGAAGCTTTCTTT CASSKKGQGDTEAFF
TRBJ2-7 . TRBV5-5 14 . TGTGCCAGCAGCTTGGCGGAGGGAAGGTACGAGCAGTACTTC CASSLAEGRYEQYF
TRBJ1-1 once TRBV29-1 11 . TGCAGCGCCGCCGGGGATAGACGAGCTTTCTTT CSAAGDRRAFF
TRBJ2-1 . TRBV2 13 TRBD2 TGTGCCAGCAGTGTCACTAGCGGGGGTGAGCAGTTCTTC CASSVTSGGEQFF
TRBJ2-3 . TRBV29-1 14 TRBD1 TGCAGCGTGGGGACAGGTGCTAGCACAGATACGCAGTATTTT CSVGTGASTDTQYF